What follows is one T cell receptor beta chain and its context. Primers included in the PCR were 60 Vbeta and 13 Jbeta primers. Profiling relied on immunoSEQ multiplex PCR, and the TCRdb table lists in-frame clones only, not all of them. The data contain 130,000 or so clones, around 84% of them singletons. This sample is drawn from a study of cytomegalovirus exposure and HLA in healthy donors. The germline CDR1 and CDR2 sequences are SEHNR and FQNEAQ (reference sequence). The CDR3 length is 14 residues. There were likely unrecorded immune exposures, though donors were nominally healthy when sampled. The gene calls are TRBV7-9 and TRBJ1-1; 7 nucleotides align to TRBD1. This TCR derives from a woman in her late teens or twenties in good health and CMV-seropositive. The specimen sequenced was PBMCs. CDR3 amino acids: CVGDRAIQNTEAFF. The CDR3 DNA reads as TGTGTCGGCGACAGGGCCATACAGAACACTGAAGCTTTCTTT.